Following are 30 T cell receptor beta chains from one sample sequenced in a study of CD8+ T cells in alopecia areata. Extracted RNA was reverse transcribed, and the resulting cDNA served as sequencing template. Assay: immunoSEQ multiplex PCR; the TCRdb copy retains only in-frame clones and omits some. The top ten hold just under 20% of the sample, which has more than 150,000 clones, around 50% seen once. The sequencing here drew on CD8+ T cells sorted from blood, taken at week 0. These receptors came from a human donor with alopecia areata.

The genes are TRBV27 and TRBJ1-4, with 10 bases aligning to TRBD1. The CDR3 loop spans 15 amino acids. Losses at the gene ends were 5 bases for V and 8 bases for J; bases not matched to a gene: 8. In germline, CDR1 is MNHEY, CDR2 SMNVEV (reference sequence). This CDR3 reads CASSRIPGQGEKLFF. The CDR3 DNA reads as TGTGCCAGCAGTCGCATACCGGGACAGGGGGAAAAACTGTTTTTT. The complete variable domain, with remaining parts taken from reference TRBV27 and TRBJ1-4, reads EAQVTQNPRYLITVTGKKLTVTCSQNMNHEYMSWYRQDPGLGLRQIYYSMNVEVTDKGDVPEGYKVSRKEKRNFPLILESPSPNQTSLYFCASSRIPGQGEKLFFGSGTQLSVL.

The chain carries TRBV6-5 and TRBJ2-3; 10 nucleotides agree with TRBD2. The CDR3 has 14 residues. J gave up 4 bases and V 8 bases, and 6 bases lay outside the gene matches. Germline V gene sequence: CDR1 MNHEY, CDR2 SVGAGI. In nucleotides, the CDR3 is TGTGCCAGCCATCTAGCGGGGGAAGCAGATACGCAGTATTTT. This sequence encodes CASHLAGEADTQYF.

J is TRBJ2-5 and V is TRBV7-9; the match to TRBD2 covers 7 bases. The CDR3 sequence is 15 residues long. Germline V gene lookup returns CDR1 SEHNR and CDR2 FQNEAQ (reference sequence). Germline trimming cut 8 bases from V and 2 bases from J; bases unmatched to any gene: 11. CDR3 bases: TGTGCCAGCGGATTTCGGGGGGAGAATCAAGAGACCCAGTACTTC. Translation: CASGFRGENQETQYF. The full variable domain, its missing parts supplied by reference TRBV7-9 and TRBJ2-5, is DTGVSQNPRHKITKRGQNVTFRCDPISEHNRLYWYRQTLGQGPEFLTYFQNEAQLEKSRLLSDRFSAERPKGSFSTLEIQRTEQGDSAMYLCASGFRGENQETQYFGPGTRLLVL.

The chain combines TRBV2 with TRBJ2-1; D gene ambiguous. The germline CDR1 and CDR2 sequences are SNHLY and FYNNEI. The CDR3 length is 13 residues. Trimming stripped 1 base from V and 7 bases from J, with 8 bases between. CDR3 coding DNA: TGTGCCAGCAGTGAAGAGGAGTGGAATGAGCAGTTCTTC. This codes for CASSEEEWNEQFF.

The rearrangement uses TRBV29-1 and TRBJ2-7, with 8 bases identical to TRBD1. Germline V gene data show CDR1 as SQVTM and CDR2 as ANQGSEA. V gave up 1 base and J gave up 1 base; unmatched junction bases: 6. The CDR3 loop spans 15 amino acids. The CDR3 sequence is CSVEVIGQGSYEQYF. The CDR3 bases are TGCAGCGTTGAAGTGATCGGACAGGGTTCCTACGAGCAGTACTTC.

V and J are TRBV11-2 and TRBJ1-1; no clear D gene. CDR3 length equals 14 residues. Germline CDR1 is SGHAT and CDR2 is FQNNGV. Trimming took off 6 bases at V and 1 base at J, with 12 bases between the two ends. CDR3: CASSNYVKNTEAFF. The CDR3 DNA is TGTGCCAGCAGTAACTACGTAAAGAACACTGAAGCTTTCTTT.

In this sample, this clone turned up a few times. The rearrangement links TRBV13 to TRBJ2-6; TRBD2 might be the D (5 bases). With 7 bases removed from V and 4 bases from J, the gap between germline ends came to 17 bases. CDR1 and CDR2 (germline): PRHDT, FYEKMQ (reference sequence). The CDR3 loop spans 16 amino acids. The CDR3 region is CASTPSGRGGANVLTF. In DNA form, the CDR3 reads TGTGCCAGCACCCCGAGCGGACGGGGAGGGGCCAACGTCCTGACTTTC.

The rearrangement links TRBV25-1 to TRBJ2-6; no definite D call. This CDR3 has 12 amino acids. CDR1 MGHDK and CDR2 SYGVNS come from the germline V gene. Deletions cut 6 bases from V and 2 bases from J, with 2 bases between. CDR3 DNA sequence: TGTGCCAGCAGAGCTGGGGCCAACGTCCTGACTTTC. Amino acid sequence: CASRAGANVLTF. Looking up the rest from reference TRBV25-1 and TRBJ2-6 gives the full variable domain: EADIYQTPRYLVIGTGKKITLECSQTMGHDKMYWYQQDPGMELHLIHYSYGVNSTEKGDLSSESTVSRIRTEHFPLTLESARPSHTSQYLCASRAGANVLTFGAGSRLTVL.

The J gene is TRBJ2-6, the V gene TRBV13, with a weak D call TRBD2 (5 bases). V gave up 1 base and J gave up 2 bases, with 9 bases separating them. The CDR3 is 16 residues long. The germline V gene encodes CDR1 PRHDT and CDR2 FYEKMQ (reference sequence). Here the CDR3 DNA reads TGTGCCAGCAGCTTAGTTGCCGGGACTGGGGCCAACGTCCTGACTTTC. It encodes CASSLVAGTGANVLTF.

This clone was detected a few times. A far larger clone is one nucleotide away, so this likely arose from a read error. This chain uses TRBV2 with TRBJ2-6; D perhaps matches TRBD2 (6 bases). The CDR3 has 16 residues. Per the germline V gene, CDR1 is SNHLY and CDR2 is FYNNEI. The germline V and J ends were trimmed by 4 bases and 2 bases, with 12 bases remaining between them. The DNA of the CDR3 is TGTGCCAGCAGTGGGGGACTGGGAGCTGGGGCCAACGTCCTGACTTTC. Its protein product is CASSGGLGAGANVLTF.

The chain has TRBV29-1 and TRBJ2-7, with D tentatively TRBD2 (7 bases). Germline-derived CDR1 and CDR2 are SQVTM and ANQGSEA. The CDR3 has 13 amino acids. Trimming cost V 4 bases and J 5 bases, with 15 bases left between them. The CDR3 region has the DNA TGCAGCGTTGTCGGGGGGCAGCACAACGAGCAGTACTTC. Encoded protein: CSVVGGQHNEQYF.

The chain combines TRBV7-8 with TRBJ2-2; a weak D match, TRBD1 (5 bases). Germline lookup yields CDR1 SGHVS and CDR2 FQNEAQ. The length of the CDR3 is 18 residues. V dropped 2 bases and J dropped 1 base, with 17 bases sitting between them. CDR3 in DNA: TGTGCCAGCAGCTTAAATATCCCGGCCAGGGTGAACACCGGGGAGCTGTTTTTT. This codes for CASSLNIPARVNTGELFF.

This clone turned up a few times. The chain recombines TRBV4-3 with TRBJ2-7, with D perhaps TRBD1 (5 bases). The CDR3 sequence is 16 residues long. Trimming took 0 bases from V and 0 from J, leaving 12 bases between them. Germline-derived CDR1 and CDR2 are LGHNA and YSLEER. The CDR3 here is CASSQDLAGISYEQYF. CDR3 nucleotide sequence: TGCGCCAGCAGCCAAGATTTGGCAGGGATCTCCTACGAGCAGTACTTC.

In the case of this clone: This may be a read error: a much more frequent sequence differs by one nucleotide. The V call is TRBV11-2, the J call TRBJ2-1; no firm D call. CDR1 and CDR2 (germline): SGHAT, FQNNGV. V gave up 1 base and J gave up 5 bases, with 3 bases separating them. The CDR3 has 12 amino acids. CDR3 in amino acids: CASSLGDNEQFF. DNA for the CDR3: TGTGCCAGCAGCTTAGGGGACAATGAGCAGTTCTTC.

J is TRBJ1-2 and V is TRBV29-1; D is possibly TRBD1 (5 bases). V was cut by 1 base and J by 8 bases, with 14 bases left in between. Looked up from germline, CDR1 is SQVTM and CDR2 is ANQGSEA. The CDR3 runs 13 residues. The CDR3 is CSVEVGDASGYTF. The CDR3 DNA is TGCAGCGTTGAAGTGGGGGATGCGAGCGGCTACACCTTC. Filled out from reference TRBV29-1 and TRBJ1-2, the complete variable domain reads SAVISQKPSRDICQRGTSLTIQCQVDSQVTMMFWYRQQPGQSLTLIATANQGSEATYESGFVIDKFPISRPNLTFSTLTVSNMSPEDSSIYLCSVEVGDASGYTFGSGTRLTVV.

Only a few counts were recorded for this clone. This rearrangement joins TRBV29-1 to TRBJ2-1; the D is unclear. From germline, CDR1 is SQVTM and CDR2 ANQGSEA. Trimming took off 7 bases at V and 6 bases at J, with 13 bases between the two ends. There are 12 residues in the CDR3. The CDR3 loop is CSARGGSNEQFF. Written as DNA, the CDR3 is TGCAGCGCTAGAGGCGGTAGCAATGAGCAGTTCTTC.

CDR3 sequence reads: CATKQGGAPGDEQFF. The CDR3 DNA sequence: TGCGCCACCAAACAGGGAGGGGCCCCCGGGGATGAGCAGTTCTTC. The genes are TRBV5-1 and TRBJ2-1; D is perhaps TRBD2 (7 bases). The CDR3 length is 15 residues. Trimming removed 9 bases from V and 8 bases from J, with 24 bases in between. Germline V gene data show CDR1 as SGHRS and CDR2 as YFSETQ.

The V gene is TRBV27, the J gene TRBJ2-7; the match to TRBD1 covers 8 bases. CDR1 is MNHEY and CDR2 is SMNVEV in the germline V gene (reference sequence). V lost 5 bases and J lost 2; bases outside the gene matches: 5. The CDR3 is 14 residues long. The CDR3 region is CASSTGTGAYEQYF. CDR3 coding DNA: TGTGCCAGCAGTACCGGGACAGGAGCCTACGAGCAGTACTTC.

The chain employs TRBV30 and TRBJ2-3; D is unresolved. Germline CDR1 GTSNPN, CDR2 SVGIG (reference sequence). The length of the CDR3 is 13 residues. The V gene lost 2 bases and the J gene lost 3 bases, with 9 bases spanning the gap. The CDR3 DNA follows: TGTGCCTGGAGTACTACTCGGACAGATACGCAGTATTTT. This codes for CAWSTTRTDTQYF.

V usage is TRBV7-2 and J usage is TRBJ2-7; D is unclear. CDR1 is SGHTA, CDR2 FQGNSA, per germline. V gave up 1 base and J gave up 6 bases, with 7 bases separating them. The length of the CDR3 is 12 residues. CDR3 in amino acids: CASSLGRSEQYF. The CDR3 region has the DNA TGTGCCAGCAGCTTAGGTAGGAGCGAGCAGTACTTC.

The CDR3, as DNA: TGTGCCAGCAGCTTAGCCCCCAGTCGGGAGCAGTACTTC. Amino acid sequence: CASSLAPSREQYF. The rearrangement links TRBV7-6 to TRBJ2-7; the D is unclear. Trimming removed 0 bases at V and 7 bases at J, with 10 bases between. The length of the CDR3 is 13 residues. Germline V gives CDR1 SGHVS, CDR2 FNYEAQ.

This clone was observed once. The chain's CDR3 is CSVLGGAAEAFF. CDR3 DNA: TGCAGCGTTCTGGGTGGGGCGGCTGAAGCTTTCTTT. V gene TRBV29-1 combines with J gene TRBJ1-1; D is perhaps TRBD1 (5 bases). CDR1 SQVTM and CDR2 ANQGSEA come from the germline V gene. Between the trimmed V and J ends, which lost 5 bases and 6 bases, there was a span of 13 bases. This CDR3 is built from 12 residues.

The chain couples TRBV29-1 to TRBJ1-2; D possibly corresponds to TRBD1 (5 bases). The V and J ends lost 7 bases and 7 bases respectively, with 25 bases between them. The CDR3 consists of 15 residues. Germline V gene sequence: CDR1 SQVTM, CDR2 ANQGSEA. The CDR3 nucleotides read TGCAGCGGTGACAGTTTAGGTGAACAGGTTTTTGGCTACACCTTC. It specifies CSGDSLGEQVFGYTF.

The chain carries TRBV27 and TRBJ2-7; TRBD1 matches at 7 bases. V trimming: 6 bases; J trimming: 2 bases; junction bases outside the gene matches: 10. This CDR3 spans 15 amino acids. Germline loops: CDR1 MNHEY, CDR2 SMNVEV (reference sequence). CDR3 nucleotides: TGTGCCAGCAGCTTGCTCGGGACAGAGGCCTACGAGCAGTACTTC. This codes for CASSLLGTEAYEQYF.

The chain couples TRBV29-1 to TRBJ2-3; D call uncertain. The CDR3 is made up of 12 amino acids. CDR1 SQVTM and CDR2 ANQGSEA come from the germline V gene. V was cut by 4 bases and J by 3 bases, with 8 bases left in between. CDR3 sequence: CSVGQTTDTQYF. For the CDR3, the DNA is TGCAGCGTTGGGCAGACAACAGATACGCAGTATTTT.

CDR3 region: CASSRRGQGPREQYF. The CDR3 region has the DNA TGTGCCAGCAGCCGAAGAGGACAGGGGCCCCGCGAGCAGTACTTC. This rearrangement joins TRBV7-2 to TRBJ2-7; TRBD1 matches 9 bases. V trimming: 5 bases; J trimming: 6 bases; junction bases outside the gene matches: 11. CDR1 and CDR2 from the germline V gene are SGHTA and FQGNSA. CDR3 length: 15 amino acids.

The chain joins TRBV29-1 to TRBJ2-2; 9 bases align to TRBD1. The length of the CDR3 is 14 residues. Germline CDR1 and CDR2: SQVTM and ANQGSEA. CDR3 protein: CSARDRAFTGELFF. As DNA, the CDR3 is TGCAGTGCCCGGGACAGGGCATTCACCGGGGAGCTGTTTTTT.

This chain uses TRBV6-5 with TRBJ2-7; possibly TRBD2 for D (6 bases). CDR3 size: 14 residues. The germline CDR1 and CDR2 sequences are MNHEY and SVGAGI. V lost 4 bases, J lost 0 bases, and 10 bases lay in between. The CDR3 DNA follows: TGTGCCAGCAGTTCTCCTAGCGACTCCTACGAGCAGTACTTC. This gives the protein CASSSPSDSYEQYF.

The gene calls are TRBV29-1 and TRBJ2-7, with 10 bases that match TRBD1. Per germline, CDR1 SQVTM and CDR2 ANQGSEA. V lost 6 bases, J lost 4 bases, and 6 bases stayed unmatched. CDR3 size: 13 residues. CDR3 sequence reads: CSVTGGMVYEQYF. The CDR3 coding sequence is TGCAGCGTGACAGGGGGCATGGTGTACGAGCAGTACTTC.

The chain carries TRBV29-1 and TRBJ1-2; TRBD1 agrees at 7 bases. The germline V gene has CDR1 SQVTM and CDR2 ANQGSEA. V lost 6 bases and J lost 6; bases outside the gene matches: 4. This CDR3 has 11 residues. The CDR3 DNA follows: TGCAGCGTCCCAGGGGGGCATGGCTACACCTTC. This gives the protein CSVPGGHGYTF.